The source of this T cell receptor beta chain is a study of OX40 agonist ivuxolimab in advanced cancers. Overall study: Patients took ivuxolimab, an agonistic anti-OX40 (CD134) antibody. Findings of the study overall: Some patients without response likewise showed low normalized clonal expansion.

Looked up from germline, CDR1 is SGHDT and CDR2 is YYEEEE. The CDR3 covers 17 residues. J lost 6 bases, V lost 1 base, and 11 bases had no gene match. A note on this clone: The antigen remains undetermined.

Repertoires were generated with immunoSEQ multiplex PCR, while TCRdb's copy carries only in-frame clones and drops some. The data show about 80,000 clones, about four fifths seen once. This clonotype originated in an adult with an advanced solid tumor such as melanoma, head and neck, liver or kidney cancer. The sequences come from CD4+ or CD8+ T cells sorted from blood, collected in a trial of the OX40 agonist ivuxolimab. The chain combines TRBV5-6 with TRBJ2-3, with 10 bases lining up with TRBD2. This chain's CDR3 is CASSLRSSGGLGDTQYF. CDR3 in DNA: TGTGCCAGCAGCTTGAGGTCTAGCGGGGGCTTGGGGGATACGCAGTATTTT. Complete variable domain (other parts from reference TRBV5-6 and TRBJ2-3): DAGVTQSPTHLIKTRGQQVTLRCSPKSGHDTVSWYQQALGQGPQFIFQYYEEEERQRGNFPDRFSGHQFPNYSSELNVNALLLGDSALYLCASSLRSSGGLGDTQYFGPGTRLTVL.